Below, one T cell receptor (beta chain) is given with its context. No antigen is known for it. Profiling relied on immunoSEQ multiplex PCR, and the TCRdb table lists in-frame clones only, not all of them. The sample contains 65,000 or so clones, around 90% of which appear only once. The CDR3 length is 13 residues. Germline loops: CDR1 KGHSH, CDR2 LQKENI. The germline V and J ends were trimmed by 0 bases and 8 bases, with 8 bases remaining between them. These data originate in a study of OX40 agonist ivuxolimab in advanced cancers. On the study more broadly: Prior anti-PD-1, anti-PD-L1 or anti-CTLA-4 therapy was allowed; 40% had some. Findings and caveats of the study: No antigen was identified for the clonally expanded peripheral T cells. At 0.1 to 3.0 mg/kg, CD4+ and CD8+ blood T cells expanded clonally by week 6.

The chain employs TRBV18 and TRBJ1-3, with a possible D match to TRBD1 (5 bases). The sequence derives from an adult with an advanced solid tumor such as melanoma, head and neck, liver or kidney cancer. The input for sequencing was CD4+ or CD8+ T cells sorted from blood, taken in a trial of the OX40 agonist ivuxolimab. The CDR3 coding sequence is TGTGCCAGCTCACCACCGCCGGGGGACACCATATATTTT. It translates to CASSPPPGDTIYF.